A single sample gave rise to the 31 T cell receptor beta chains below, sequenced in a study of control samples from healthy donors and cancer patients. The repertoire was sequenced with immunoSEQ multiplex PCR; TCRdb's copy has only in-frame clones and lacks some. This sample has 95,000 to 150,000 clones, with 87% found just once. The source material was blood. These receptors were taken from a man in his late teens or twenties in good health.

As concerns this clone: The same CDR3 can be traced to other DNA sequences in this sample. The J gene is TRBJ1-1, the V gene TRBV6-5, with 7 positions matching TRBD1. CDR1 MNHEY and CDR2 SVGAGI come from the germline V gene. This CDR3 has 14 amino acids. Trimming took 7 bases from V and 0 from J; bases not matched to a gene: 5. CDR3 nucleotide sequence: TGTGCCAGCACCCAAGGGGGCATGAACACTGAAGCTTTCTTT. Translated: CASTQGGMNTEAFF.

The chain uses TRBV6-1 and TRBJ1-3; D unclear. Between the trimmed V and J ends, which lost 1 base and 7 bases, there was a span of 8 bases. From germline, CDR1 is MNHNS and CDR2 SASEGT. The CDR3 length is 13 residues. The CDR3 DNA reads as TGTGCCAGCAGTGAAGGTCAACGGAACACCATATATTTT. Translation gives CASSEGQRNTIYF.

The CDR3 DNA follows: TGTGCCAGCAGTGAAGGAAACAGGGGGAGTTACGAGCAGTACTTC. It specifies CASSEGNRGSYEQYF. V gene TRBV25-1 combines with J gene TRBJ2-7; 8 bases are a match to TRBD1. The CDR3 has 15 residues. Germline V lookup: CDR1 MGHDK, CDR2 SYGVNS. V was pared by 2 bases and J by 4 bases, with 7 bases of the junction left unmatched.

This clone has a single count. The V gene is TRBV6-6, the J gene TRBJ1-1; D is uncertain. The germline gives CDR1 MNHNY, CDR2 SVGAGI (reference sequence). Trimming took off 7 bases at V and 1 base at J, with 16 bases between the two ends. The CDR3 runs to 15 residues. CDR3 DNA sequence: TGTGCCAGCATAGGAAGCTTACACGGGAACACTGAAGCTTTCTTT. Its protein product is CASIGSLHGNTEAFF.

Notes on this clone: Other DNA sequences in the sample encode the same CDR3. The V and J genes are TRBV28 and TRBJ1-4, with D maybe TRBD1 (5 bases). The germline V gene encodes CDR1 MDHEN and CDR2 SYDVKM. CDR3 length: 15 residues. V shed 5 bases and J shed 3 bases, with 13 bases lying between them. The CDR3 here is CASSPRTGANEKLFF. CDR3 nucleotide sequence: TGTGCCAGCAGTCCTCGTACAGGCGCTAATGAAAAACTGTTTTTT.

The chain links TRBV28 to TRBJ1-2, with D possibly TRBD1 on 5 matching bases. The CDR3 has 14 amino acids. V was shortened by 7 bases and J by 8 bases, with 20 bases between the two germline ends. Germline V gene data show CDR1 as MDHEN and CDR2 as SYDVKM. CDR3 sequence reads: CASTPVWAGRGYTF. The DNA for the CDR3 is TGTGCCAGCACCCCCGTCTGGGCAGGGAGAGGCTACACCTTC.

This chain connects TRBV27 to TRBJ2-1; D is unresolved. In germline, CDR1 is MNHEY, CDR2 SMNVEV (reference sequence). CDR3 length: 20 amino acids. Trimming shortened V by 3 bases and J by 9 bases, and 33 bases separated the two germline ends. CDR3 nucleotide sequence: TGTGCCAGCAGTTTTCGTAGTTCAGGATCGGCGCCCCGGCTCTATAGTGAGCAGTTCTTC. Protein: CASSFRSSGSAPRLYSEQFF.

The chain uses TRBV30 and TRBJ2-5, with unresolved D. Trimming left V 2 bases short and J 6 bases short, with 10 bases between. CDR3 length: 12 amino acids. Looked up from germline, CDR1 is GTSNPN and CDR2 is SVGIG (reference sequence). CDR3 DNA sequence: TGTGCCTGGAGTCTCTCAGGACAGACCCAGTACTTC. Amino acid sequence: CAWSLSGQTQYF.

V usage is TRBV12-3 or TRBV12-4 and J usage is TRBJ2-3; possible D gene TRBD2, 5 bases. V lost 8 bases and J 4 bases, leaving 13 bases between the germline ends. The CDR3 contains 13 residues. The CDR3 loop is CASRRTSSDTQYF. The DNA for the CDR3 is TGTGCCAGCCGGCGAACTAGTTCAGATACGCAGTATTTT.

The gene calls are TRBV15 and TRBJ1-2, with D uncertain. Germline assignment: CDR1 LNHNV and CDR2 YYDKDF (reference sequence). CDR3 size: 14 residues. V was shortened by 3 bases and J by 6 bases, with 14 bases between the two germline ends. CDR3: CATSSPSPSHGYTF. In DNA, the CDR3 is TGTGCCACCAGCAGCCCCTCTCCTTCGCATGGCTACACCTTC. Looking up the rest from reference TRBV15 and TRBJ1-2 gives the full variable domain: DAMVIQNPRYQVTQFGKPVTLSCSQTLNHNVMYWYQQKSSQAPKLLFHYYDKDFNNEADTPDNFQSRRPNTSFCFLDIRSPGLGDTAMYLCATSSPSPSHGYTFGSGTRLTVV.

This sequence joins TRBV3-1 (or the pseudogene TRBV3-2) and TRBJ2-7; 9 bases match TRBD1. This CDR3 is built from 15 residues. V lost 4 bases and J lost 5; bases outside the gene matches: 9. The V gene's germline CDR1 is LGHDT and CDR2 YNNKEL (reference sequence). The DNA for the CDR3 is TGTGCCAGCAGCCCAAGGGACAGGGCACTTAACGAGCAGTACTTC. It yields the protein CASSPRDRALNEQYF.

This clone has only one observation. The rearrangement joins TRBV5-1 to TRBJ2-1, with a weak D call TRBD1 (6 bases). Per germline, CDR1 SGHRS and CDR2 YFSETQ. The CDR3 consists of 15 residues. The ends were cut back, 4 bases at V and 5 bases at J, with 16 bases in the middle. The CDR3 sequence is CASSVGAQGHNEQFF. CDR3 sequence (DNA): TGCGCCAGCAGCGTAGGGGCACAGGGACACAATGAGCAGTTCTTC.

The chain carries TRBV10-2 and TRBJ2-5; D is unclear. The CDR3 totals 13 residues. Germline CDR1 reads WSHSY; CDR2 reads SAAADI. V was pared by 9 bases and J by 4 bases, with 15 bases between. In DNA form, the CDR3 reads TGCGCCAGTATGGGTCTAAGGATAGAGACCCAGTACTTC. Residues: CASMGLRIETQYF.

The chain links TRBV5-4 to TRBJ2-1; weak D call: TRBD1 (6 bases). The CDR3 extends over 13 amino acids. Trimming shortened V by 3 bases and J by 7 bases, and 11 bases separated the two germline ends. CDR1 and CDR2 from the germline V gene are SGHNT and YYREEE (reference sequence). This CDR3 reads CASSSTGSNEQFF. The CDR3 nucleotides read TGTGCCAGCAGCTCCACAGGGTCAAATGAGCAGTTCTTC.

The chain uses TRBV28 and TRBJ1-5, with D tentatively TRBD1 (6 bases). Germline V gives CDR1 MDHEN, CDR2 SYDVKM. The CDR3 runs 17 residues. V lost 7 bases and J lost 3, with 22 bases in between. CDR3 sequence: CASKVSLGARPNQPQHF. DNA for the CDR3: TGTGCCAGCAAAGTCTCCCTGGGGGCCCGACCCAATCAGCCCCAGCATTTT.

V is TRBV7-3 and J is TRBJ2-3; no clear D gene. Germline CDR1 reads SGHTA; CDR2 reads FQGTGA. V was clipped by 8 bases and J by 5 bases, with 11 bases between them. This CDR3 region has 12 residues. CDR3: CASGPGGDTQYF. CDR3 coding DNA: TGTGCCAGCGGGCCCGGCGGAGATACGCAGTATTTT.

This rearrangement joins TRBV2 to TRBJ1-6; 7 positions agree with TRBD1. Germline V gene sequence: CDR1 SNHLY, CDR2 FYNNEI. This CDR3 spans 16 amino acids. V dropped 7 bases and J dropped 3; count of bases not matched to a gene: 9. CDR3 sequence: CASTREGAVYNSPLHF. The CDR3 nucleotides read TGTGCCAGCACCCGAGAGGGGGCGGTCTATAATTCACCCCTCCACTTT.

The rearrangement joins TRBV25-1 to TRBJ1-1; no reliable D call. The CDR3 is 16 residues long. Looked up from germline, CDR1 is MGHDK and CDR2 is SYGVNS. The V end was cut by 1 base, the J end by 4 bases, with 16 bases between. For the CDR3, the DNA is TGTGCCAGCAGTGAATCTAAAAGTGGACGACGCACTGAAGCTTTCTTT. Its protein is CASSESKSGRRTEAFF. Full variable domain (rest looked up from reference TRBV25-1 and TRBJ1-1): EADIYQTPRYLVIGTGKKITLECSQTMGHDKMYWYQQDPGMELHLIHYSYGVNSTEKGDLSSESTVSRIRTEHFPLTLESARPSHTSQYLCASSESKSGRRTEAFFGQGTRLTVV.

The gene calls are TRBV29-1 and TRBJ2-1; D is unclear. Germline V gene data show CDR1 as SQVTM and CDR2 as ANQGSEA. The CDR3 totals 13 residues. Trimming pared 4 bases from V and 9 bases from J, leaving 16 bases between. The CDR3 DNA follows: TGCAGCGTTGTCCTCCTTAGATCGGGTGAGCAGTTCTTC. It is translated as CSVVLLRSGEQFF.

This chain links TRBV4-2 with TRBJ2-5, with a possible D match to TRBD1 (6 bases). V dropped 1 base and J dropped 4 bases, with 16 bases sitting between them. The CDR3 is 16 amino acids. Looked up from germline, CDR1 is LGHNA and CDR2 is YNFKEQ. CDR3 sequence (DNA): TGTGCCAGCAGCCAAGGTGGGACACCGATGGGAGAGACCCAGTACTTC. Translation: CASSQGGTPMGETQYF.

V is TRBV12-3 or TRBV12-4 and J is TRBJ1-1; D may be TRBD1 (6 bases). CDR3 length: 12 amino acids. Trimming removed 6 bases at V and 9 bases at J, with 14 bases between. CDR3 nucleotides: TGTGCCAGCAGACAGGAACAGGGACAAGCTTTCTTT. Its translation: CASRQEQGQAFF.

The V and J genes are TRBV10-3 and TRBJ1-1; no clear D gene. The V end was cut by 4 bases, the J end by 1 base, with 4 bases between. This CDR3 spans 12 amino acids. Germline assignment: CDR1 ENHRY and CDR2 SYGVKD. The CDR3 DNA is TGTGCCATCAGTGTTTGGAACACTGAAGCTTTCTTT. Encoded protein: CAISVWNTEAFF.

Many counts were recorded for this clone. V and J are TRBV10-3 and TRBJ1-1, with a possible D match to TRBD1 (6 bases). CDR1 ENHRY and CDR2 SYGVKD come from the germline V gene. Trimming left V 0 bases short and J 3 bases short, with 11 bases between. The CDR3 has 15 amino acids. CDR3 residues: CAISESKGGYTEAFF. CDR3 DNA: TGTGCCATCAGTGAGTCAAAAGGGGGTTACACTGAAGCTTTCTTT.

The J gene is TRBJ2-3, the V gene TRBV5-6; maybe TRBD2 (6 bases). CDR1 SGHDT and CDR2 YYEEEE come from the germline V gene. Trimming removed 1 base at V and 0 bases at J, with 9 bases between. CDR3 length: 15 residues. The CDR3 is CASSLWRVSTDTQYF. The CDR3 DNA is TGTGCCAGCAGCTTGTGGAGGGTCAGCACAGATACGCAGTATTTT.

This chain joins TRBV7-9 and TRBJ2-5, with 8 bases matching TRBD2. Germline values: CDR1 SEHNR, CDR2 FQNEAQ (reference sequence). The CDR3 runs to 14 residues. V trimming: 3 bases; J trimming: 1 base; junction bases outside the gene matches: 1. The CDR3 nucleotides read TGTGCCAGCAGCTTTAGCGGGATCCAAGAGACCCAGTACTTC. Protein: CASSFSGIQETQYF. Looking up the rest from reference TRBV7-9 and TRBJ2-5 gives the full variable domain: DTGVSQNPRHKITKRGQNVTFRCDPISEHNRLYWYRQTLGQGPEFLTYFQNEAQLEKSRLLSDRFSAERPKGSFSTLEIQRTEQGDSAMYLCASSFSGIQETQYFGPGTRLLVL.

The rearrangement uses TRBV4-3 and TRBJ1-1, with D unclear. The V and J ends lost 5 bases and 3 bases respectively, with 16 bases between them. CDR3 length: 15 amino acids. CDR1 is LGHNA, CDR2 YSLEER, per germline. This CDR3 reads CASSKRASGDTEAFF. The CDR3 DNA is TGCGCCAGCAGCAAGCGAGCTAGCGGGGACACTGAAGCTTTCTTT.

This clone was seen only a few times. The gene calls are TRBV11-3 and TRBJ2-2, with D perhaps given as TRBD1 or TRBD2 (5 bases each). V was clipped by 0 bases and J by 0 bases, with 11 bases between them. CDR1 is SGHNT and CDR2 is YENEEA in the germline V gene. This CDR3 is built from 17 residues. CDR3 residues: CASSLDAGTSNTGELFF. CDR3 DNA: TGTGCCAGCAGCTTAGACGCCGGGACGTCGAACACCGGGGAGCTGTTTTTT. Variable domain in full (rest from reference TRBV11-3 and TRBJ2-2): EAGVVQSPRYKIIEKKQPVAFWCNPISGHNTLYWYLQNLGQGPELLIRYENEEAVDDSQLPKDRFSAERLKGVDSTLKIQPAELGDSAVYLCASSLDAGTSNTGELFFGEGSRLTVL.

The CDR3 DNA follows: TGTGCCAGCACTTCTAGGCCGGTCTTGTGGGAAAAACTGTTTTTT. Its translation is CASTSRPVLWEKLFF. The chain has TRBV2 and TRBJ1-4; no reliable D call. V was clipped by 7 bases and J by 8 bases, with 20 bases between them. This CDR3 has 15 residues. Germline values: CDR1 SNHLY, CDR2 FYNNEI.

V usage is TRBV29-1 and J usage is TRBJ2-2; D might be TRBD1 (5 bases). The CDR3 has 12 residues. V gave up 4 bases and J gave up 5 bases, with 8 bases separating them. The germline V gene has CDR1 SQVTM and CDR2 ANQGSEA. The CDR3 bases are TGCAGCGTTGTAAGGGGAACCGGGGAGCTGTTTTTT. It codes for CSVVRGTGELFF.

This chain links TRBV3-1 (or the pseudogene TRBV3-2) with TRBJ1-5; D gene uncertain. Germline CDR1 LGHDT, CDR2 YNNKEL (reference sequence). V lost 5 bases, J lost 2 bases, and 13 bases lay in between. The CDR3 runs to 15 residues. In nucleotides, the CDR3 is TGTGCCAGCAGCGCCGGACCGTCGGGCAATCAGCCCCAGCATTTT. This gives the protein CASSAGPSGNQPQHF.

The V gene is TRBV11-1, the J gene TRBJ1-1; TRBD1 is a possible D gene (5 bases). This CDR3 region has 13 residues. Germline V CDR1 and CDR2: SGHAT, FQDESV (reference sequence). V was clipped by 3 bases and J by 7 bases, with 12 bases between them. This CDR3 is CASSFGAAFEAFF. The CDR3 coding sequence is TGTGCCAGCAGCTTCGGGGCGGCGTTTGAAGCTTTCTTT.